What follows are 15 T cell receptor beta chains derived from one specimen sequenced in a study of T cells in Graves' hyperthyroidism and ophthalmopathy (dated by TCRdb to the late 2010s). The library relied on multiplex PCR. Sequenced on an Illumina HiSeq 2000. The TCR beta CDR3 regions were amplified from RNA transcripts. For the first round of RT-PCR on the TCR CDR3, the HTBI primer set was used together with the Qiagen OneStep RT-PCR kit. In TCRdb, the public reads were trimmed at Q25 with fastp and aligned with MiXCR, with productive beta chains retained. Here each entry gathers all rows of one CDR3 protein and keeps the most common genes and DNA. The sample includes more than 500,000 distinct CDR3 sequences, with about 16% observed a single time. Approximately 30% of the sample belongs to the ten largest clones. The material sequenced was blood. The receptors originated from a woman aged 30 to 39 with Graves' ophthalmopathy.

This clonotype was observed many times. This rearrangement joins TRBV5-1 to TRBJ2-1, with D uncertain. Germline CDR1 and CDR2: SGHRS and YFSETQ. V gave up 5 bases and J gave up 6 bases, with 18 bases separating them. The CDR3 is made up of 15 amino acids. CDR3 region: CASRVNLLDGNEQFF. The DNA of the CDR3 is TGCGCCAGCAGAGTTAACCTATTAGATGGCAATGAGCAGTTCTTC.

This clonotype occurred a few times. A much more abundant neighbour one base away suggests this may be a read error. The gene calls are TRBV11-2 and TRBJ2-1; D call uncertain. The assigned J gene may be wrong: the sequence end matches TRBJ2-7 better. This CDR3 region has 15 residues. In germline, CDR1 is SGHAT, CDR2 FQNNGV. The CDR3 coding sequence is TGTGCCAGCAGTACCGACTCGCGCTCCTACAATGAGCAGTACTTC. Its protein product is CASSTDSRSYNEQYF.

The table lists this clonotype with many counts. The V call is TRBV7-9, the J call TRBJ1-5, with 8 bases aligning to TRBD1. The CDR3 has 16 amino acids. Germline V CDR1 and CDR2: SEHNR, FQNEAQ (reference sequence). Trimming cost V 5 bases and J 5 bases; bases outside gene matches: 11. This chain's CDR3 is CASSNRNDRGYQPQHF. CDR3 DNA: TGTGCCAGCAGCAACCGAAACGACAGGGGTTATCAGCCCCAGCATTTT.

This clonotype was counted many times. CDR3 sequence: CASRKDRVLHEQYF. Written as DNA, the CDR3 is TGTGCCAGCAGGAAGGACAGGGTACTCCACGAGCAGTACTTC. This rearrangement joins TRBV6-1 to TRBJ2-7, with TRBD1 identical over 8 bases. V lost 6 bases to trimming and J lost 5 bases; unmatched junction nucleotides: 9. The CDR3 totals 14 residues. Germline V gives CDR1 MNHNS, CDR2 SASEGT.

This clonotype came up many times. The chain uses TRBV28 and TRBJ1-2; the match to TRBD1 covers 8 bases. The ends lost 2 bases at V and 4 bases at J; junction bases unmatched: 3. Germline-derived CDR1 and CDR2 are MDHEN and SYDVKM. The CDR3 has 14 amino acids. CDR3 nucleotide sequence: TGTGCCAGCAGTTTACCAGGACAGGGCTATGGCTACACCTTC. This codes for CASSLPGQGYGYTF.

This clonotype has a count of ten or more. The chain employs TRBV27 and TRBJ1-2, with TRBD1 matching 10 bases. There are 12 residues in the CDR3. The germline gives CDR1 MNHEY, CDR2 SMNVEV (reference sequence). The trim removed 4 bases at V and 8 bases at J, leaving 1 base unmatched. The CDR3: CASSSTGGGYTF. The CDR3 nucleotides are TGTGCCAGCAGTTCGACAGGGGGCGGCTACACCTTC.

The rearrangement uses TRBV11-2 and TRBJ2-2; either TRBD1 or TRBD2 may fit D (5 bases each). There are 14 residues in the CDR3. The germline V and J ends were trimmed by 0 bases and 6 bases, with 8 bases remaining between them. The germline V gene encodes CDR1 SGHAT and CDR2 FQNNGV. The CDR3 region is CASSLDPGPGELFF. DNA of the CDR3: TGTGCCAGCAGCTTAGATCCGGGGCCCGGGGAGCTGTTTTTT.

Many counts were recorded for this clonotype. CDR3 coding DNA: TGTGCCAGCAGTTTAGGTCCTGGCTACACCTTC. It codes for CASSLGPGYTF. The chain employs TRBV12-3 or TRBV12-4 and TRBJ1-2, with D hard to call. The CDR3 extends over 11 amino acids. Trimming removed 1 base at V and 7 bases at J, with 4 bases between.

This rearrangement joins TRBV6-1 to TRBJ2-1; 15 bases align to TRBD2. V lost 6 bases and J lost 4; bases outside the gene matches: 7. Germline CDR1 MNHNS, CDR2 SASEGT. The CDR3 length is 17 residues. CDR3 loop: CASRGTSGRIGYNEQFF. CDR3 nucleotides: TGTGCCAGCAGGGGGACTAGCGGGAGGATCGGGTACAATGAGCAGTTCTTC.

This clonotype was observed many times. The chain uses TRBV4-3 and TRBJ1-3; D call uncertain. With 0 bases removed from V and 5 bases from J, the gap between germline ends came to 8 bases. Germline V CDR1 and CDR2: LGHNA, YSLEER. The CDR3 has 14 residues. Here the CDR3 reads CASSQDQKRNTIYF. DNA of the CDR3: TGCGCCAGCAGCCAAGATCAGAAGCGAAACACCATATATTTT.

Concerning this clonotype itself: This sequence may be a read error, since a much larger clone differs from it by one base. The chain joins TRBV7-2 to TRBJ2-7, with D perhaps matching TRBD2 (7 bases). CDR3 size: 17 residues. Germline loops: CDR1 SGHTA, CDR2 FQGNSA. Trimming cost V 2 bases and J 7 bases, with 24 bases left between them. CDR3 coding DNA: TGTGCCAGCAGCTTAAAAGGGGGGGAGGGCCTTTCGAATGAGCAGTACTTC. This encodes CASSLKGGEGLSNEQYF.

This clonotype was detected only once. Possible read error: a much larger clone is one base away. V usage is TRBV20-1 and J usage is TRBJ1-6; D uncertain. The CDR3 length is 13 residues. V was shortened by 3 bases and J by 8 bases, with 11 bases between the two germline ends. Germline V gene lookup returns CDR1 DFQATT and CDR2 SNEGSKA (reference sequence). In nucleotides, the CDR3 is TGCAGTGCTAGTAGTCGGGTGGATTCACCCCTCCACTTT. Translating gives CSASSRVDSPLHF.

The table lists this clonotype with a few counts. J is TRBJ2-7 and V is TRBV5-6; the D is unclear. CDR1 is SGHDT and CDR2 is YYEEEE in the germline V gene. The CDR3 is 13 residues long. V was shortened by 5 bases and J by 2 bases, with 11 bases between the two germline ends. CDR3 region: CASSIDSAYEQYF. CDR3 DNA: TGTGCCAGCAGTATCGACTCCGCCTACGAGCAGTACTTC.

This clonotype has just a few counts. The V gene is TRBV7-2, the J gene TRBJ2-5; D is tentatively TRBD1 or TRBD2 (5 bases each). This CDR3 region has 13 residues. V lost 5 bases, J lost 4 bases, and 11 bases lay in between. The V gene's germline CDR1 is SGHTA and CDR2 FQGNSA. In DNA, the CDR3 is TGTGCCAGCAGCCCCGGGACGGCAGAGACCCAGTACTTC. This translates into CASSPGTAETQYF.

J is TRBJ2-3 and V is TRBV9; D perhaps matches TRBD2 (5 bases). Germline CDR1 reads SGDLS; CDR2 reads YYNGEE. V shed 3 bases and J shed 3 bases, with 23 bases lying between them. The CDR3 is 18 residues long. The CDR3 loop is CASSAQLSDFGGTDTQYF. DNA for the CDR3: TGTGCCAGCAGCGCTCAACTATCTGACTTCGGAGGAACAGATACGCAGTATTTT.